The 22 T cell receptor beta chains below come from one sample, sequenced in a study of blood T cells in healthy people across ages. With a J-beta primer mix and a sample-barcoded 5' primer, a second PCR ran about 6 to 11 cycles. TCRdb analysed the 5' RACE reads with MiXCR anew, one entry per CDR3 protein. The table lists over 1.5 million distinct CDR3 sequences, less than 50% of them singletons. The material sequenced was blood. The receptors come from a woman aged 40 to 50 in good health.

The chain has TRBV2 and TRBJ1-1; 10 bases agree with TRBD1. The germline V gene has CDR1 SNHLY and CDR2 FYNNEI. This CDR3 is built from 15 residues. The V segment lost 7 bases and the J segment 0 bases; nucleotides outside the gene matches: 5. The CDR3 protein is CASKGQGGLNTEAFF. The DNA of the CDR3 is TGTGCCAGCAAAGGACAGGGGGGCTTGAACACTGAAGCTTTCTTT.

The DNA for the CDR3 is TGTGCCATCAGTGACCCGACGTCCCCGTATAGCAATCAGCCCCAGCATTTT. Protein sequence: CAISDPTSPYSNQPQHF. The J gene is TRBJ1-5, the V gene TRBV10-3; D is unclear. V was shortened by 3 bases and J by 0 bases, with 15 bases between the two germline ends. The germline V gene has CDR1 ENHRY and CDR2 SYGVKD. The CDR3 length is 17 residues.

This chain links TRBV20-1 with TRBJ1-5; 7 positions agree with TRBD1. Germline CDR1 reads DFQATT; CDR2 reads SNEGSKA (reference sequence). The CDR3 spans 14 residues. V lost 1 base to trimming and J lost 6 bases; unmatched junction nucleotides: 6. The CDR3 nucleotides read TGCAGTGCTAGAGGGGGGGACAGTCGTCAGCCCCAGCATTTT. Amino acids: CSARGGDSRQPQHF.

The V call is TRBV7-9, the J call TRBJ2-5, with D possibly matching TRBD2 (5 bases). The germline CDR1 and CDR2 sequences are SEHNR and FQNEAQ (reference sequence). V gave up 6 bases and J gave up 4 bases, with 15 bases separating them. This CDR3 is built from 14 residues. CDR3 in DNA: TGTGCCAGCAGTCTCAACCAGGCGGGAGAGACCCAGTACTTC. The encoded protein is CASSLNQAGETQYF.

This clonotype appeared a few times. The CDR3 sequence: CASSSTLAGGVYNEQFF. DNA of the CDR3: TGCGCCAGCAGCTCAACTTTAGCGGGGGGGGTCTACAATGAGCAGTTCTTC. V usage is TRBV5-1 and J usage is TRBJ2-1; the match to TRBD2 covers 11 bases. The CDR3 contains 17 residues. With 3 bases clipped from V and 3 bases from J, the junction kept 8 bases outside the gene matches. CDR1 and CDR2 (germline): SGHRS, YFSETQ.

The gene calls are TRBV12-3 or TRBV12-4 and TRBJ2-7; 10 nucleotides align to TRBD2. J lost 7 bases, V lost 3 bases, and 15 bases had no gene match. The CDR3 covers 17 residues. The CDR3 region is CASSFPTSGVPYNEQYF. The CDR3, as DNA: TGTGCCAGCAGTTTTCCCACTAGCGGGGTCCCGTACAATGAGCAGTACTTC.

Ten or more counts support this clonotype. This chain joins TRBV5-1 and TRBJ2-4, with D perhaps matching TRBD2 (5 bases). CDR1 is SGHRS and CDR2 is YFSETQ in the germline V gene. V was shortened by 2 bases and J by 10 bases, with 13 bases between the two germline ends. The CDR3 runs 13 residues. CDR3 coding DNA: TGCGCCAGCAGCTTACCGGGGAGCCCTATTCAGTACTTC. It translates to CASSLPGSPIQYF.

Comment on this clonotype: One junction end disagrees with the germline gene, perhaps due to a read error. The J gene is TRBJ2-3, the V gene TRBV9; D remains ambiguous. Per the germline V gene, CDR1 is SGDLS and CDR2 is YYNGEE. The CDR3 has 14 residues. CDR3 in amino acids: CASSPPVSVDTRYF. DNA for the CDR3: TGTGCCAGCAGCCCCCCCGTGAGCGTTGATACGCGGTATTTT.

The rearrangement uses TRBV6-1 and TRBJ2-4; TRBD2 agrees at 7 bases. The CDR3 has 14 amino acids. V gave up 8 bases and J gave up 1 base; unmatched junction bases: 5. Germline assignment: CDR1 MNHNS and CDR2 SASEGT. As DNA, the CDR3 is TGTGCCAGCGGTCAAGCGGGGGCCAAAAACATTCAGTACTTC. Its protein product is CASGQAGAKNIQYF.

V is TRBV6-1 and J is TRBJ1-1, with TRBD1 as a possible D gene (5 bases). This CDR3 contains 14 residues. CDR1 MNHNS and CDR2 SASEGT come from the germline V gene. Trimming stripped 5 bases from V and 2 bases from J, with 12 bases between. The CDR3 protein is CASSIGQENTEAFF. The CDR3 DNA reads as TGTGCCAGCAGTATCGGACAAGAAAACACTGAAGCTTTCTTT.

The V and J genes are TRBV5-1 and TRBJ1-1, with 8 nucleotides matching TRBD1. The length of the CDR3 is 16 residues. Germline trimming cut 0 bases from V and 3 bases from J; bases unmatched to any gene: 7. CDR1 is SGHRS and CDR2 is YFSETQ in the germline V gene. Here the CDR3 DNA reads TGCGCCAGCAGCTTGGGGCAGGGGGCTTTGGACACTGAAGCTTTCTTT. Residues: CASSLGQGALDTEAFF.

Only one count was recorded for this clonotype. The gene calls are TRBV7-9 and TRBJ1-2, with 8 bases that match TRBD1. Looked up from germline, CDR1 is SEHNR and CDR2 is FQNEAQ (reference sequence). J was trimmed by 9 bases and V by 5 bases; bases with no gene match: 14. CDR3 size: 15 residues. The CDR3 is CASSPEGQGGVRYTF. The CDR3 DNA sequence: TGTGCCAGCAGCCCCGAAGGACAGGGCGGGGTGCGCTACACCTTC.

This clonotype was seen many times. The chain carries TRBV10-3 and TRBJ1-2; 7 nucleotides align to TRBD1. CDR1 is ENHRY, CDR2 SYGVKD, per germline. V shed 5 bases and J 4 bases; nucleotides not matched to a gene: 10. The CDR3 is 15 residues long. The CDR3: CAISTTGDGVYGYTF. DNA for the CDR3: TGTGCCATCAGTACTACAGGGGATGGGGTCTATGGCTACACCTTC.

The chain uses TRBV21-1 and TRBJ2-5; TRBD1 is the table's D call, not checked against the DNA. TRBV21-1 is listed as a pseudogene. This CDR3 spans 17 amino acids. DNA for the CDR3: TGTGCCAGCTCCAAAGGATTGAGGACAGGGGAAAAAGAGACCCAGTACTTC. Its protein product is CASSKGLRTGEKETQYF.

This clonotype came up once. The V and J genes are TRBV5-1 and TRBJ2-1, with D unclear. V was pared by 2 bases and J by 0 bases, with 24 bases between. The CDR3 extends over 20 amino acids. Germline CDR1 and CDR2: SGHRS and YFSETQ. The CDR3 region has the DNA TGCGCCAGCAGCTTACCGACGGGCGGCGCAAAACTCAGCTCCTACAATGAGCAGTTCTTC. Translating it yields CASSLPTGGAKLSSYNEQFF.

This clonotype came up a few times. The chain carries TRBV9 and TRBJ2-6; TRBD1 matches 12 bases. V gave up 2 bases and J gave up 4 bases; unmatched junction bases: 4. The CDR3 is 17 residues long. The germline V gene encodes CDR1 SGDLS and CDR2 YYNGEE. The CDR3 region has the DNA TGTGCCAGCAGCGTGGGACAGGGGGCGAGAGGGGCCAACGTCCTGACTTTC. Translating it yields CASSVGQGARGANVLTF.

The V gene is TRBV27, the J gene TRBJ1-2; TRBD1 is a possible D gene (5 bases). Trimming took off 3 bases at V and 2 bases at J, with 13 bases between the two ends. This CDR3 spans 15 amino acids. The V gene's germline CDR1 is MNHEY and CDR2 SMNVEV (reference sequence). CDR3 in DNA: TGTGCCAGCAGTTTCCTCAGCAGGGAGAACTATGGCTACACCTTC. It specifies CASSFLSRENYGYTF.

The CDR3 DNA sequence: TGTGCCAGCAGTCCACTCGGACAGGGTCTTCAGAATGAGCAGTTCTTC. It specifies CASSPLGQGLQNEQFF. The chain employs TRBV6-2 or TRBV6-3 and TRBJ2-1, with 8 nucleotides matching TRBD1. Losses at the gene ends were 5 bases for V and 7 bases for J; bases not matched to a gene: 13. CDR1 is MNHEY, CDR2 SVGEGT, per germline. The CDR3 spans 16 residues.

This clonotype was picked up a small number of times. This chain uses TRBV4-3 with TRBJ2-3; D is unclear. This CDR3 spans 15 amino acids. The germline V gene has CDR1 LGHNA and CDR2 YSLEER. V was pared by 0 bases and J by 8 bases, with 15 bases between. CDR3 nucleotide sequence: TGCGCCAGCAGCCAAGATCCAGGTCCGCTGGGTACGCAGTATTTT. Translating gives CASSQDPGPLGTQYF.

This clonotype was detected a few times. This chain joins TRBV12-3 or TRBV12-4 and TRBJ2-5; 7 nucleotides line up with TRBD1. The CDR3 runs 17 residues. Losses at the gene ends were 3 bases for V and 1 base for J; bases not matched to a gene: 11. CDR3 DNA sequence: TGTGCCAGCAGTTTTAGGACAGGAGTACTTCCCCAAGAGACCCAGTACTTC. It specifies CASSFRTGVLPQETQYF.

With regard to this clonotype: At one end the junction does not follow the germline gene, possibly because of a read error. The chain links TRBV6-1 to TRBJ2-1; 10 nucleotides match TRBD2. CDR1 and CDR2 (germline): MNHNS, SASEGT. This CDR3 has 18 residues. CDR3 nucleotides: TGTGCCACCCAAGGGAGCGGGGGGGCCATTCGACCATACAGTGAGCAGTTCTTC. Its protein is CATQGSGGAIRPYSEQFF.

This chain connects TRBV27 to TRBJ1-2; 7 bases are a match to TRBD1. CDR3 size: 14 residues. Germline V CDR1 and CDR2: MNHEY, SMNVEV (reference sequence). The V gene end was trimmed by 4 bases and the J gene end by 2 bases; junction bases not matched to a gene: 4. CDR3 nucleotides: TGTGCCAGCAGTTACCGGACAGGCAACTATGGCTACACCTTC. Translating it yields CASSYRTGNYGYTF.